The 13 T cell receptor beta chains presented below share a single source sample, sequenced in a study of CD8 T cells in ankylosing spondylitis. TCRdb re-analysed the 5' RACE reads in MiXCR, keeping a single row per CDR3 protein. Seen here are hundreds of thousands of distinct CDR3 sequences, around 7.8% observed once, and the top ten hold around 6.8%. Sequencing was carried out using blood, either unsorted or a sorted T cell fraction (not recorded which). Every receptor here comes from a male donor with ankylosing spondylitis or in good health (not recorded which).

The table lists this clonotype with many counts. This rearrangement joins TRBV24-1 to TRBJ2-3; D is unclear. Between the trimmed V and J ends, which lost 3 bases and 2 bases, there was a span of 5 bases. The CDR3 consists of 13 residues. Germline-derived CDR1 and CDR2 are KGHDR and SFDVKD. The DNA of the CDR3 is TGTGCCACCAGTGATGGTTACACAGATACGCAGTATTTT. This codes for CATSDGYTDTQYF.

This clonotype was observed at least ten times. The chain uses TRBV9 and TRBJ2-2; D is possibly TRBD1 (6 bases). Germline V CDR1 and CDR2: SGDLS, YYNGEE. Trimming pared 3 bases from V and 5 bases from J, leaving 17 bases between. The CDR3 length is 16 residues. DNA for the CDR3: TGTGCCAGCAGCGCCGATCCCGGGACACCGACCGGGGAGCTGTTTTTT. It encodes CASSADPGTPTGELFF. Complete variable domain (other parts from reference TRBV9 and TRBJ2-2): DSGVTQTPKHLITATGQRVTLRCSPRSGDLSVYWYQQSLDQGLQFLIQYYNGEERAKGNILERFSAQQFPDLHSELNLSSLELGDSALYFCASSADPGTPTGELFFGEGSRLTVL.

This clonotype was observed at least ten times. The rearrangement joins TRBV3-1 to TRBJ1-1; possibly TRBD1 for D (5 bases). Germline CDR1 reads LGHDT; CDR2 reads YNNKEL (reference sequence). This CDR3 has 16 amino acids. V lost 7 bases, J lost 5 bases, and 23 bases lay in between. The CDR3 region is CASKNGGQVGVTEAFF. Here the CDR3 DNA reads TGTGCCAGCAAAAACGGCGGACAAGTCGGGGTGACTGAAGCTTTCTTT.

This clonotype was found many times. This chain uses TRBV20-1 with TRBJ2-1, with TRBD1 identical over 8 bases. Losses at the gene ends were 5 bases for V and 5 bases for J; bases not matched to a gene: 5. This CDR3 contains 13 residues. Germline V gene lookup returns CDR1 DFQATT and CDR2 SNEGSKA (reference sequence). CDR3 DNA sequence: TGCAGTGCTTGGGACAGGTTCAACAATGAGCAGTTCTTC. Its protein is CSAWDRFNNEQFF.

To note about this clonotype: Its ends do not fully match the called genes, so a read error is possible. V and J are TRBV3-1 and TRBJ1-3; 9 bases align to TRBD1. The CDR3 is 18 residues long. The germline gives CDR1 LGHDT, CDR2 YNNKEL (reference sequence). The CDR3 nucleotides are TGTACCAGCAACACCGGGACAGGGATTCTAAGCTCTGGAAACACCATATATTTT. Amino acids: CTSNTGTGILSSGNTIYF.

This clonotype was seen ten or more times. This chain links TRBV5-5 with TRBJ2-5; D not certain. CDR1 SGHKS and CDR2 YYEKEE come from the germline V gene (reference sequence). The CDR3 runs to 14 residues. The V end was cut by 4 bases, the J end by 2 bases, with 12 bases between. Here the CDR3 reads CASSPIRRQETQYF. CDR3 nucleotides: TGTGCCAGCAGCCCGATAAGAAGACAAGAGACCCAGTACTTC.

The table lists this clonotype with many counts. This chain connects TRBV11-1 to TRBJ2-2; D gene unclear. Per the germline V gene, CDR1 is SGHAT and CDR2 is FQDESV (reference sequence). The CDR3 extends over 12 amino acids. The V and J ends lost 5 bases and 7 bases respectively, with 8 bases between them. The CDR3 loop reads CASSHGIGELFF. CDR3 sequence (DNA): TGTGCCAGCAGCCACGGAATCGGGGAGCTGTTTTTT.

This clonotype was detected ten times or more. The chain is built from TRBV20-1 and TRBJ1-5; possible D gene TRBD1, 6 bases. The length of the CDR3 is 14 residues. V lost 5 bases, J lost 2 bases, and 13 bases lay in between. CDR1 is DFQATT and CDR2 is SNEGSKA in the germline V gene (reference sequence). The CDR3 nucleotides are TGCAGTGCTTTCGAGGGGGATGGCAATCAGCCCCAGCATTTT. The encoded protein is CSAFEGDGNQPQHF.

This clonotype was picked up many times. This chain connects TRBV5-1 to TRBJ2-7; tentative D call: TRBD1 (6 bases). Germline assignment: CDR1 SGHRS and CDR2 YFSETQ. The CDR3 is made up of 12 amino acids. V was clipped by 4 bases and J by 4 bases, with 9 bases between them. In DNA, the CDR3 is TGCGCCAGCAGCGGGACAAGTTACGAGCAGTACTTC. Its protein product is CASSGTSYEQYF.

The sample holds many counts of this clonotype. The rearrangement links TRBV6-2 or TRBV6-3 to TRBJ2-3; TRBD2 matches at 10 bases. Germline CDR1 is MNHEY and CDR2 is SVGEGT. With 6 bases clipped from V and 8 bases from J, the junction kept 8 bases outside the gene matches. This CDR3 has 14 amino acids. The CDR3 DNA follows: TGTGCCAGCAGCCCGCCGGGACTAGCGACTACGCAGTATTTT. This sequence encodes CASSPPGLATTQYF.

This clonotype was found many times. The genes are TRBV11-2 and TRBJ2-7; the match to TRBD2 covers 16 bases. V trimming: 0 bases; J trimming: 4 bases; junction bases outside the gene matches: 0. The V gene's germline CDR1 is SGHAT and CDR2 FQNNGV. The CDR3 loop spans 16 amino acids. CDR3 region: CASSLEGLAGGYEQYF. CDR3 sequence (DNA): TGTGCCAGCAGCTTAGAGGGACTAGCGGGAGGGTACGAGCAGTACTTC.

This clonotype was detected many times. The CDR3 coding sequence is TGTGCCAGCAGCTTGACAGGAGATACGCAGTATTTT. Protein product: CASSLTGDTQYF. The genes are TRBV7-9 and TRBJ2-3; D might be TRBD1 (6 bases). Deletions cut 3 bases from V and 5 bases from J, with 6 bases between. Germline values: CDR1 SEHNR, CDR2 FQNEAQ (reference sequence). The length of the CDR3 is 12 residues.

Many counts were recorded for this clonotype. The chain uses TRBV6-1 and TRBJ2-2; TRBD1 matches at 7 bases. The V gene's germline CDR1 is MNHNS and CDR2 SASEGT. The CDR3 runs 15 residues. V was pared by 6 bases and J by 5 bases, with 9 bases of the junction left unmatched. This CDR3 reads CASRTRQGDTGELFF. The CDR3 DNA follows: TGTGCCAGCAGGACCCGACAGGGCGATACCGGGGAGCTGTTTTTT.